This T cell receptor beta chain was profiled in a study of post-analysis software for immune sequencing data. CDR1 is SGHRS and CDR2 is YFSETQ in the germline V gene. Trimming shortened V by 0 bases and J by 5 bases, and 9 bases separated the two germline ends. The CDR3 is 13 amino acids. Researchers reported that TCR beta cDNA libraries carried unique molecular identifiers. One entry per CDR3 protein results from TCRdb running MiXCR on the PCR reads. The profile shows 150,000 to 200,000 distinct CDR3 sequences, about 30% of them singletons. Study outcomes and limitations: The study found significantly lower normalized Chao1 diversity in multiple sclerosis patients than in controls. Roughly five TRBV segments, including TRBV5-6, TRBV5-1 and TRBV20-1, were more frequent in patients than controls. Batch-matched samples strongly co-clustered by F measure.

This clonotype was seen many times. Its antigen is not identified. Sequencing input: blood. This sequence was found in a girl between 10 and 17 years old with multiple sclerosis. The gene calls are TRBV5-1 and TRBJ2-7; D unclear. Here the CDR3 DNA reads TGCGCCAGCAGCTTGGTTTCAGGCGACGAGCAGTACTTC. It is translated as CASSLVSGDEQYF.